This T cell receptor (beta chain) appears in the sequencing data of a study of T cell repertoires in cytomegalovirus infection. The wider study: HLA-B-restricted CMV epitopes that are well studied, plus recently identified HLA-C-restricted ones, were used by the study. Public TCR beta signatures indicated both CMV infection and matching HLA type.

About this clonotype: Its target is unknown. A much larger clone differs from this one at a single base, so this may be a read error.

TCRdb processed the reads anew with MiXCR; each CDR3 protein has one entry. The table has some 700,000 distinct CDR3 sequences, 30% to 40% seen once. Overall study results and limits: The cumulative frequency of public TCR beta families distinguished individuals who carried CMV together with the relevant HLA. Across the ex vivo response, the dominant clonotypes were HLA-C-restricted CMV-specific TCR beta clonotypes.

CDR3 length: 17 amino acids. The V gene's germline CDR1 is SGHVS and CDR2 FNYEAQ. Sample: cultured PBMCs, taken from culture after CMV antigen stimulation. This rearrangement joins TRBV7-6 to TRBJ1-1; perhaps TRBD1 as D (5 bases). The TCR was taken from a human donor in good health (CMV status not recorded). Some clones in this sample may be carry-over from other donors' samples. CDR3 bases: TGTGTCAGCAGCTTGGGGAAGATCCAGGGACGCCGCACTGAAGCTTTCTTT. Its protein is CVSSLGKIQGRRTEAFF.